This section outlines one T cell receptor beta chain sequence together with its context. Authors' data handling: The authors estimated nucleated cell counts from reference gene primer amplification. Repertoires were generated with immunoSEQ multiplex PCR, while TCRdb's copy carries only in-frame clones and drops some. V and J calls and clone size come straight from that table; D and trimming were deduced from the DNA. This table holds over 50,000 clones, approximately 83% found once. This CDR3 region has 15 residues. The ends were cut back, 4 bases at V and 7 bases at J, with 18 bases in the middle. Germline CDR1 and CDR2: SGHNT and YYREEE (reference sequence). The sample comes from a study of blood T cell repertoires in COVID-19. Study-level information: COVID-19 samples collected from the United States, Italy and Spain covered acute and convalescent phases. PBMCs, B-cell-depleted T cells, or T cells were the source of the cDNA or gDNA that made up the material.

Sequenced: peripheral blood. The TCR sequence derives from a human donor in a cohort sampled during active COVID-19. V is TRBV5-4 and J is TRBJ2-1, with D perhaps TRBD2 (6 bases). The CDR3 protein is CASSPDLWGENEQFF. The CDR3 nucleotides are TGTGCCAGCAGCCCGGACCTTTGGGGGGAGAATGAGCAGTTCTTC.